This T cell receptor (beta chain) was profiled in a study of blood T cell repertoires in COVID-19. About the research overall: Samples came from the United States, Italy and Spain, spanning acute and convalescent COVID-19. The analysed material was cDNA or gDNA that came from T cells, B-cell-depleted T cells, or PBMCs.

Germline V lookup: CDR1 SNHLY, CDR2 FYNNEI. V lost 4 bases and J lost 7; bases outside the gene matches: 13. This CDR3 is built from 15 residues. Per the original data handling: The assay estimated nucleated cells by amplifying reference gene primers. Clones were sequenced by immunoSEQ multiplex PCR, and TCRdb holds only the in-frame ones, with some missing. D and trimming were read from the DNA, whereas the V and J calls and clone size are those reported in that table. Of 55,000 to 70,000 clones detected, about 88% appear once; the ten largest clones hold roughly 1%. The V call is TRBV2, the J call TRBJ2-7; 7 nucleotides align to TRBD1. This receptor was taken from a man aged 65 to 85 with acute or convalescent COVID-19. The sequencing input was peripheral blood. The CDR3 bases are TGTGCCAGCAGTGGGGGCGGACAGGACGTTGGGGAGCAGTACTTC. It yields the protein CASSGGGQDVGEQYF.